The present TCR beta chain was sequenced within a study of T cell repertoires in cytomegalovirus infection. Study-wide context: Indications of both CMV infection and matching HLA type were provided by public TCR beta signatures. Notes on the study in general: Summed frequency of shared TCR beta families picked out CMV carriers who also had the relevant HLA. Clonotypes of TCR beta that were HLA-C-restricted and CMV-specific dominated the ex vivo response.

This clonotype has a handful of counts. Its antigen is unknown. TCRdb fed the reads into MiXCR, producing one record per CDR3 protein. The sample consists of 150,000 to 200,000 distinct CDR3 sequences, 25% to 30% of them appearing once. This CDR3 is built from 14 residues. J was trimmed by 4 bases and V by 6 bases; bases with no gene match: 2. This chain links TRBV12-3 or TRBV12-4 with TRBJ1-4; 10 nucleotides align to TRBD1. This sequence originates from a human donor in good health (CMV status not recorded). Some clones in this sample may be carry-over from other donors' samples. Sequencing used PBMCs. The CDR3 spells CASRRTGGNEKLFF. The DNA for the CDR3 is TGTGCCAGCAGACGGACAGGGGGTAATGAAAAACTGTTTTTT.